A single sample gave rise to the 16 T cell receptor beta chains below, sequenced in a study of cytotoxic CD8 clonotypes in ibrutinib-treated CLL (dated by TCRdb to the early 2020s). Preparation of the library involved the immunoSEQ multiplex PCR assay. The table was pulled from immuneACCESS by TCRdb, which kept in-frame rearrangements only. Such tables lose some clones; where checked, under half of the loss comes from unresolved V genes, and the rest has no known cause. Across this sample there are more than 300,000 clones, with approximately 80% seen only once. The top ten clonotypes cover approximately 7% of the sample. The specimen was PBMCs, collected before ibrutinib treatment. The source of these receptors is a human donor with chronic lymphocytic leukemia.

The chain joins TRBV7-2 to TRBJ2-7; TRBD2 matches 12 bases. From germline, CDR1 is SGHTA and CDR2 FQGNSA. V lost 6 bases to trimming and J lost 4 bases; unmatched junction nucleotides: 7. This CDR3 has 15 residues. As DNA, the CDR3 is TGTGCCAGCAGAACGACTAGCGGGAGTTTTTACGAGCAGTACTTC. It codes for CASRTTSGSFYEQYF.

In DNA form, the CDR3 reads TGCGCCAGCAGCCTGGCATGGAGACTAGCGGACCACAATGAGCAGTTCTTC. Residues: CASSLAWRLADHNEQFF. The J gene is TRBJ2-1, the V gene TRBV5-1; 9 positions agree with TRBD2. J was trimmed by 5 bases and V by 4 bases; bases with no gene match: 13. This CDR3 spans 17 amino acids. In germline, CDR1 is SGHRS, CDR2 YFSETQ.

This clone has more than one count but fewer than ten. The gene calls are TRBV11-3 and TRBJ2-3; TRBD2 aligns across 11 bases. Trimming at V came to 5 bases and at J to 2 bases, leaving 3 bases not matched to a gene. The germline CDR1 and CDR2 sequences are SGHNT and YENEEA. The CDR3 totals 15 residues. CDR3 protein: CASSKGLAVTDTQYF. DNA for the CDR3: TGTGCCAGCAGCAAGGGACTAGCGGTCACAGATACGCAGTATTTT.

The chain recombines TRBV5-8 with TRBJ2-7, with D perhaps matching TRBD1 (6 bases). Germline assignment: CDR1 SGHTS and CDR2 YDEGEE. The CDR3 totals 15 residues. Trimming removed 1 base from V and 2 bases from J, with 13 bases in between. The DNA for the CDR3 is TGTGCCAGCAGCTTGTTGGAGGCAGGGGCCTACGAGCAGTACTTC. Protein sequence: CASSLLEAGAYEQYF.

The gene calls are TRBV30 and TRBJ2-7; TRBD1 agrees at 8 bases. V shed 0 bases and J 7 bases; nucleotides not matched to a gene: 5. The CDR3 contains 13 residues. Germline V gives CDR1 GTSNPN, CDR2 SVGIG (reference sequence). The CDR3 loop is CAWSVGQGWEQYF. CDR3 in DNA: TGTGCCTGGAGTGTCGGACAGGGCTGGGAGCAGTACTTC.

The rearrangement links TRBV30 to TRBJ2-4; D call uncertain. Trimming cost V 0 bases and J 6 bases, with 6 bases left between them. The CDR3 extends over 12 amino acids. The germline V gene has CDR1 GTSNPN and CDR2 SVGIG (reference sequence). CDR3 protein: CAWSVRSNIQYF. CDR3 DNA: TGTGCCTGGAGTGTACGATCAAACATTCAGTACTTC.

This chain links TRBV6-5 with TRBJ2-1, with 7 bases fitting TRBD1. The trim removed 5 bases at V and 0 bases at J, leaving 4 bases unmatched. The germline CDR1 and CDR2 sequences are MNHEY and SVGAGI. The CDR3 runs to 15 residues. CDR3 nucleotide sequence: TGTGCCAGCAGTAAGACAGGGAGCTCCTACAATGAGCAGTTCTTC. Translated, it gives CASSKTGSSYNEQFF.

This rearrangement joins TRBV5-4 to TRBJ2-7, with 10 bases aligning to TRBD2. V trimming: 0 bases; J trimming: 6 bases; junction bases outside the gene matches: 6. CDR1 SGHNT and CDR2 YYREEE come from the germline V gene (reference sequence). CDR3 length: 15 amino acids. As DNA, the CDR3 is TGTGCCAGCAGCTTGGACCCGGGACTAGCGTTCGAGCAGTACTTC. It codes for CASSLDPGLAFEQYF.

The genes are TRBV5-6 and TRBJ2-5; the D gene is possibly TRBD2 (6 bases). CDR3 length equals 16 residues. The V and J ends lost 0 bases and 5 bases respectively, with 17 bases between them. In germline, CDR1 is SGHDT, CDR2 YYEEEE. The CDR3 sequence is CASSLVLSGDLETQYF. The DNA for the CDR3 is TGTGCCAGCAGCTTGGTTCTCTCGGGGGATCTGGAGACCCAGTACTTC.

This chain links TRBV30 with TRBJ1-5, with D possibly being TRBD1 (6 bases). The CDR3 contains 14 residues. Germline V gene lookup returns CDR1 GTSNPN and CDR2 SVGIG (reference sequence). Trimming took off 0 bases at V and 9 bases at J, with 15 bases between the two ends. This CDR3 is CAWSVRTGFSPQHF. The CDR3 DNA follows: TGTGCCTGGAGTGTACGCACAGGGTTTTCGCCCCAGCATTTT.

V gene TRBV15 combines with J gene TRBJ1-5, with a weak D call TRBD1 (5 bases). There are 17 residues in the CDR3. Germline V gives CDR1 LNHNV, CDR2 YYDKDF (reference sequence). V was shortened by 4 bases and J by 0 bases, with 16 bases between the two germline ends. The DNA of the CDR3 is TGTGCCACCAGCAATAGTCCGGGACGGCTTAGCAATCAGCCCCAGCATTTT. This encodes CATSNSPGRLSNQPQHF.

The V call is TRBV11-2, the J call TRBJ2-5, with D perhaps being TRBD1 or TRBD2 (5 bases each). Deletions cut 5 bases from V and 3 bases from J, with 13 bases between. The CDR3 runs 14 residues. The germline V gene encodes CDR1 SGHAT and CDR2 FQNNGV. In DNA, the CDR3 is TGTGCCAGCAGCGAGGGCCGGGGCGAAGAGACCCAGTACTTC. Protein: CASSEGRGEETQYF.

CDR3 bases: TGTGCCAGCAGCCCAGGACTAGCTGCGTACCAAGAGACCCAGTACTTC. Protein product: CASSPGLAAYQETQYF. The V gene is TRBV9, the J gene TRBJ2-5; 8 bases are a match to TRBD2. J was trimmed by 0 bases and V by 4 bases; bases with no gene match: 8. Germline assignment: CDR1 SGDLS and CDR2 YYNGEE. This CDR3 spans 16 amino acids.

The chain couples TRBV10-3 to TRBJ2-5; no reliable D call. Trimming pared 4 bases from V and 4 bases from J, leaving 28 bases between. Germline-derived CDR1 and CDR2 are ENHRY and SYGVKD. The CDR3 covers 19 residues. The CDR3 bases are TGTGCCATCAGTGGCGGTCGGTTGGGTTCGGCTGCCAGTGGAGAGACCCAGTACTTC. Translated: CAISGGRLGSAASGETQYF.

This chain connects TRBV6-5 to TRBJ2-3, with no clear D. Deletions cut 8 bases from V and 0 bases from J, with 12 bases between. The germline gives CDR1 MNHEY, CDR2 SVGAGI. The length of the CDR3 is 14 residues. Here the CDR3 reads CASPLAGSTDTQYF. CDR3 nucleotide sequence: TGTGCCAGCCCGCTGGCAGGAAGCACAGATACGCAGTATTTT.

J is TRBJ1-5 and V is TRBV30; no firm D call. Between the trimmed V and J ends, which lost 4 bases and 2 bases, there was a span of 9 bases. This CDR3 region has 13 residues. Per germline, CDR1 GTSNPN and CDR2 SVGIG (reference sequence). CDR3 nucleotides: TGTGCCTGGACCCCTTTGGGCAATCAGCCCCAGCATTTT. Its translation: CAWTPLGNQPQHF.